What follows describes a single T cell receptor (beta chain). Positive CCR7 selection of CD45RO-negative cells yielded the naive CD8 cells, and terminally differentiated effector memory CD45RA+ cells were excluded. This sample is part of a study of shared clonotypes between healthy human individuals. CDR3 size: 14 residues. Germline loops: CDR1 SQVTM, CDR2 ANQGSEA. V was clipped by 3 bases and J by 4 bases, with 10 bases between them. The data were produced by immunoSEQ multiplex PCR, yet TCRdb's version contains in-frame clones alone and is incomplete. Here the sample spans 630,000 or so clones, 95% to 98% being singletons.

The clonotype comes from a man in his thirties or forties in good health. Specimen: naive CD8+ T cells sorted from blood. V gene TRBV29-1 combines with J gene TRBJ2-6, with D hard to call. The DNA of the CDR3 is TGCAGCGTTGAGATGACGAACGGGGCCAACGTCCTGACTTTC. This translates into CSVEMTNGANVLTF.